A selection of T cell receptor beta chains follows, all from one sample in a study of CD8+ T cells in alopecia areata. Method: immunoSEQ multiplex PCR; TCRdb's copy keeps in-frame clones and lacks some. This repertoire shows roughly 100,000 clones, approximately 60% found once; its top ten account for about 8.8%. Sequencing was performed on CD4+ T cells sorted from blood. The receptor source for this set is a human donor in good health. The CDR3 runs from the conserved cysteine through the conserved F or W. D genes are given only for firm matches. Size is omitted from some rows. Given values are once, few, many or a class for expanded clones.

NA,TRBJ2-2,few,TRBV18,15,CASSPRQGPTGELFF,TGTGCCAGCTCACCAAGGCAGGGGCCCACCGGGGAGCTGTTTTTT
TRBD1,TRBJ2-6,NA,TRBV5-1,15,CASSSGQAGANVLTF,TGCGCCAGCAGCTCTGGACAGGCTGGGGCCAACGTCCTGACTTTC
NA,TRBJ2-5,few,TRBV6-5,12,CASSSGWETQYF,TGTGCCAGCAGCTCGGGGTGGGAGACCCAGTACTTC
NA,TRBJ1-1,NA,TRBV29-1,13,CSARKQVNTEAFF,TGCAGCGCCCGTAAACAGGTGAACACTGAAGCTTTCTTT
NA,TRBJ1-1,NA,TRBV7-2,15,CASSLVGLLNTEAFF,TGTGCCAGCAGCTTAGTAGGACTACTGAACACTGAAGCTTTCTTT
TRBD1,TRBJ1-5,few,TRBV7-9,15,CASSSGDSRNQPQHF,TGTGCCAGCAGCTCAGGGGACAGCCGCAATCAGCCCCAGCATTTT
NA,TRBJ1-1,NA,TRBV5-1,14,CASSLLGQNTEAFF,TGCGCCAGCAGCTTACTGGGGCAGAACACTGAAGCTTTCTTT
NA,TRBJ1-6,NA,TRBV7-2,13,CASSQRQYSPLHF,TGTGCCAGCAGCCAGCGACAGTATTCACCCCTCCACTTT
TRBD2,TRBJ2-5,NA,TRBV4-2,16,CASSQPRTSGSGTQYF,TGTGCCAGCAGCCAACCTCGGACTAGCGGGTCGGGGACCCAGTACTTC
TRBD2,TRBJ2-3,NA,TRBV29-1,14,CSVEPEAGGDTQYF,TGCAGCGTCGAACCCGAAGCGGGGGGAGATACGCAGTATTTT
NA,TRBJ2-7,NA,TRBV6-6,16,CASSDPPRHRTYEQYF,TGTGCCAGCAGCGACCCACCCCGACACAGGACCTACGAGCAGTACTTC
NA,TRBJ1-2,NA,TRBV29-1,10,CSVEGQPDTF,TGCAGCGTTGAAGGCCAACCGGACACCTTC
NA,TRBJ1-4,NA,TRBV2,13,CASKEAVGEKLFF,TGTGCCAGCAAAGAGGCCGTAGGTGAAAAACTGTTTTTT
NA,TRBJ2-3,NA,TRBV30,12,CAWNGPGDTQYF,TGTGCCTGGAACGGTCCAGGAGATACGCAGTATTTT
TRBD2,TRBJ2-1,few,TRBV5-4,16,CASSLGSSGRYNEQFF,TGTGCCAGCAGCTTGGGATCTAGCGGACGCTACAATGAGCAGTTCTTC
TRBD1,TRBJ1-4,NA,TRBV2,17,CASSESIRGPFNEKLFF,TGTGCCAGCAGTGAGTCCATCAGGGGGCCCTTTAATGAAAAACTGTTTTTT
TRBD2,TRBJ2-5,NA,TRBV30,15,CAWSSSRTSGGTQYF,TGTGCCTGGAGTTCCAGTCGGACTAGCGGAGGGACCCAGTACTTC
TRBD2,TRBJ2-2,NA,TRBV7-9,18,CASSFEGLAGSWAGELFF,TGTGCCAGCAGCTTCGAGGGACTAGCGGGGTCATGGGCCGGGGAGCTGTTTTTT
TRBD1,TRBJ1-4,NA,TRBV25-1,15,CASSGTGGLDEKLFF,TGTGCCAGCAGTGGGACAGGGGGATTGGATGAAAAACTGTTTTTT
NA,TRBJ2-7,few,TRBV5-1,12,CASSLVGYEQYF,TGCGCCAGCAGCTTGGTCGGCTACGAGCAGTACTTC
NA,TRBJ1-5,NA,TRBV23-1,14,CASTPGNRDLEGHF,TGCGCCAGCACCCCAGGGAACAGGGACCTAGAGGGGCATTTT
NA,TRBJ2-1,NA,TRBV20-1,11,CSARGREEQFF,TGCAGTGCCCGAGGTCGGGAGGAGCAGTTCTTC
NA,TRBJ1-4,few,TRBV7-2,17,CASSPRGRVTTNEKLFF,TGTGCCAGCAGCCCCCGGGGGAGGGTTACAACTAATGAAAAACTGTTTTTT
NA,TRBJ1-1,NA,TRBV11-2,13,CASSPTVNTEAFF,TGTGCCAGCAGCCCGACAGTCAACACTGAAGCTTTCTTT
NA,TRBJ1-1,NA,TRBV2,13,CASSERRRAAAFF,TGTGCCAGCAGTGAAAGGAGAAGGGCGGCGGCTTTCTTT
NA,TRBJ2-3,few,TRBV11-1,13,CASSLETTDTQYF,TGTGCCAGCAGCTTAGAGACGACAGATACGCAGTATTTT
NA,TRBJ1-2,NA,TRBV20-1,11,CSAREVYGYTF,TGCAGTGCTAGAGAGGTCTATGGCTACACCTTC
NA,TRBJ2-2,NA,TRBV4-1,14,CASSQYSESGELFF,TGCGCCAGCAGCCAGTACAGTGAGTCCGGGGAGCTGTTTTTT
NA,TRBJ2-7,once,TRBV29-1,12,CSAQGPQGEQYF,TGCAGCGCTCAGGGGCCCCAAGGGGAGCAGTACTTC
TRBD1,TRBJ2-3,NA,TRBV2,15,CASSEGDRYTDTQYF,TGTGCCAGCAGTGAAGGGGACAGATACACAGATACGCAGTATTTT
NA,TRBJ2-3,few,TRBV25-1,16,CASSDQSGIRTDTQYF,TGTGCCAGCAGTGATCAAAGCGGAATCCGCACAGATACGCAGTATTTT
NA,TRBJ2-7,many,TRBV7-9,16,CASSSRDILRGYEQYF,TGTGCCAGCAGCTCGAGGGACATTTTGAGGGGTTACGAGCAGTACTTC
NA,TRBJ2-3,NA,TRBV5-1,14,CASSLGPSTDTQYF,TGCGCCAGCAGCTTGGGCCCTAGCACAGATACGCAGTATTTT
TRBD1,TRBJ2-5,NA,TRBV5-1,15,CASSTGTGSQETQYF,TGCGCCAGCAGCACCGGGACAGGCTCCCAAGAGACCCAGTACTTC
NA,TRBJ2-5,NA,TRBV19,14,CASNLGRDVETQYF,TGTGCCAGTAATTTGGGACGGGATGTGGAGACCCAGTACTTC
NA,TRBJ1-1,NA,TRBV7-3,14,CASSLNRVDTEAFF,TGTGCCAGCAGCTTAAACAGGGTGGACACTGAAGCTTTCTTT
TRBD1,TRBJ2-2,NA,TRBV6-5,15,CASGNHRGGTGELFF,TGTGCCAGCGGTAACCACAGGGGTGGCACCGGGGAGCTGTTTTTT
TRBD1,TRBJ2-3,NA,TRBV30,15,CAWSVRDRSPDTQYF,TGTGCCTGGAGTGTACGGGACAGGTCCCCAGATACGCAGTATTTT
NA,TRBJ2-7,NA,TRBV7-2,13,CASSLSGAYEQYF,TGTGCCAGCAGCTTAAGCGGAGCCTACGAGCAGTACTTC
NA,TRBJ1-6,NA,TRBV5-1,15,CASSATGGTDSPLHF,TGCGCCAGCAGCGCCACCGGGGGTACTGATTCACCCCTCCACTTT